This is a list of T cell receptor beta chains from one sample in a study of control samples from healthy donors and cancer patients. Profiled with immunoSEQ multiplex PCR; TCRdb holds only in-frame clones, not every one. The table lists some 130,000 clones, around nine tenths of them singletons, with 2% to 2.5% in the top ten. Material: blood. Receptors originate from a young man in good health. Each CDR3 is given with its conserved first and last residue. A D gene is named only where the DNA matches it firmly. Clone size is stated in some rows and not others, as once, few, many or a class when expanded.

v_call,cdr3_length,d_call,clone_size,j_call,cdr3_nt,cdr3_aa
TRBV7-9,12,NA,once,TRBJ2-1,TGTGCCAGCAGCTTAGGTTCGAATGAGCAGTTCTTC,CASSLGSNEQFF
TRBV30,13,TRBD2,NA,TRBJ2-3,TGTGCCTGGACAAGCGGGAGTGCAGATACGCAGTATTTT,CAWTSGSADTQYF
TRBV5-1,14,TRBD1,NA,TRBJ1-5,TGCGCCAGCAGCCGTGGACAGGGAGATCAGCCCCAGCATTTT,CASSRGQGDQPQHF
TRBV5-6,18,NA,NA,TRBJ1-6,TGTGCCAGCAGCTTGTGGGCCACGGGGGGCCACTATAATTCACCCCTCCACTTT,CASSLWATGGHYNSPLHF
TRBV11-2,15,NA,NA,TRBJ2-5,TGTGCCAGCAGTCTAGAAGCAGGTATTTTTGAGACCCAGTACTTC,CASSLEAGIFETQYF
TRBV6-5,11,NA,NA,TRBJ2-1,TGTGCCAGCAAATCCTACAATGAGCAGTTCTTC,CASKSYNEQFF
TRBV9,17,NA,NA,TRBJ2-3,TGTGCCAGCAGCGTCAGCCCCCCGGGACACAACACAGATACGCAGTATTTT,CASSVSPPGHNTDTQYF
TRBV6-2/TRBV6-3,15,TRBD1,few,TRBJ2-3,TGTGCCAGCAGTGAGGGGACAGGTGCCACAGATACGCAGTATTTT,CASSEGTGATDTQYF
TRBV25-1,12,NA,NA,TRBJ1-1,TGTGCCAGCAGTGAACAGAACACTGAAGCTTTCTTT,CASSEQNTEAFF
TRBV2,14,NA,NA,TRBJ1-5,TGTGCCAGCAGTAAAGACACAGGGAATCAGCCCCAGCATTTT,CASSKDTGNQPQHF
TRBV7-9,16,NA,NA,TRBJ1-6,TGTGCCAGCAGCCCTACCCGGGGGGCCGGTATTTCACCCCTCCACTTT,CASSPTRGAGISPLHF
TRBV7-8,12,NA,NA,TRBJ2-5,TGTGCCAGCACCGACAAACTGGGGACCCAGTACTTC,CASTDKLGTQYF
TRBV27,15,NA,once,TRBJ2-7,TGTGCCAGCAGCTTCGGGGGAGACGGTACCTACGAGCAGTACTTC,CASSFGGDGTYEQYF
TRBV4-1,20,NA,NA,TRBJ2-7,TGCGCCAGCAGTCGAGATCCCGAAGCTACGACCCACCAGGCGAGCTACGAGCAGTACTTC,CASSRDPEATTHQASYEQYF
TRBV6-2/TRBV6-3,16,TRBD1,NA,TRBJ2-7,TGTGCCAGCAGCTCCCCCTCGGCAGGGGGCAAGTACGAGCAGTACTTC,CASSSPSAGGKYEQYF
TRBV27,18,NA,few,TRBJ1-2,TGTGCCAGCGCAAACCCTACCGGGAGGACAGAAAGTATTTATGGCTACACCTTC,CASANPTGRTESIYGYTF
TRBV21-1,16,NA,NA,TRBJ2-5,TGTGCCAGCAGCACCCCTCGGCGGGGTCCCCAAGAGACCCAGTACTTC,CASSTPRRGPQETQYF
TRBV9,14,TRBD2,NA,TRBJ2-7,TGTGCCAGCAGCGAGGGACTAGCGCGCTACGAGCAGTACTTC,CASSEGLARYEQYF
TRBV5-1,16,TRBD2,few,TRBJ2-1,TGCGCCAGCAGCTTTGAGGGTCTAGCGGGGTACAATGAGCAGTTCTTC,CASSFEGLAGYNEQFF
TRBV7-9,13,TRBD1,NA,TRBJ1-2,TGTGCCAGCGCCCAAACAGGGGTTGATGGCTACACCTTC,CASAQTGVDGYTF
TRBV11-1,13,NA,NA,TRBJ1-1,TGTGCCAGCAGCTATGGGAAGAACACTGAAGCTTTCTTT,CASSYGKNTEAFF
TRBV5-1,15,NA,NA,TRBJ2-7,TGCGCCAGCAGCTTTTTATCGGGCAGAGACTACGAGCAGTACTTC,CASSFLSGRDYEQYF
TRBV7-2,15,NA,NA,TRBJ1-1,TGTGCCAGCAGCTTAGATAGGGGACCTGGCTCTGAAGCTTTCTTT,CASSLDRGPGSEAFF
TRBV24-1,15,NA,NA,TRBJ2-3,TGTGCCACCAGTGTGATGGGACACCTCACAGATACGCAGTATTTT,CATSVMGHLTDTQYF
TRBV4-1,14,NA,NA,TRBJ1-1,TGCGCCAGCAGCCAACTAAAATGGAACACTGAAGCTTTCTTT,CASSQLKWNTEAFF
TRBV3-1/TRBV3-2,15,TRBD1,once,TRBJ2-7,TGTGCCAGCAGCCAAGTCTTAGGGACAGCCCGCGAGCAGTACTTC,CASSQVLGTAREQYF
TRBV2,10,NA,NA,TRBJ2-5,TGTGCCAGCATAGGGGAGACCCAGTACTTC,CASIGETQYF
TRBV27,16,TRBD2,once,TRBJ2-4,TGTGCCAGCAGACCGAGCGGGAACTTAGCCAAAAACATTCAGTACTTC,CASRPSGNLAKNIQYF
TRBV27,15,NA,NA,TRBJ1-1,TGTGCCAGCAACTCTAGGGGATTTTCCCACACTGAAGCTTTCTTT,CASNSRGFSHTEAFF
TRBV11-1,13,NA,once,TRBJ1-1,TGTGCCAGCAGTGCCTCTGGGGGAACTGAAGCTTTCTTT,CASSASGGTEAFF
TRBV18,15,NA,once,TRBJ1-1,TGTGCCAGCTCACAGTCCGGGACACCGAACACTGAAGCTTTCTTT,CASSQSGTPNTEAFF
TRBV14,14,NA,NA,TRBJ2-5,TGTGCCAGCAGCCATCTTGGGGTTGGGGGGACCCAGTACTTC,CASSHLGVGGTQYF
TRBV7-3,17,TRBD1,NA,TRBJ1-1,TGTGCCAGCAGCTTACTCCCTTGGACAGGGACGAACACTGAAGCTTTCTTT,CASSLLPWTGTNTEAFF
TRBV5-4,14,NA,NA,TRBJ1-4,TGTGCCAGCAGCTTGGGACAAAGTAATGAAAAACTGTTTTTT,CASSLGQSNEKLFF
TRBV27,11,NA,NA,TRBJ2-1,TGTGCCAGCAGGGGCGGGGATGAGCAGTTCTTC,CASRGGDEQFF
TRBV9,14,NA,once,TRBJ1-2,TGTGCCAGCAGCGGGGAGACAGGCCCCTATGGCTACACCTTC,CASSGETGPYGYTF
TRBV25-1,16,TRBD1,once,TRBJ1-5,TGTGCCAGCAGTGATTCCCAGGGGGGACGCAATCAGCCCCAGCATTTT,CASSDSQGGRNQPQHF
TRBV7-6,13,NA,NA,TRBJ1-5,TGTGCCAGCAGCTTAGAGTTTTCCCAGCCCCAGCATTTT,CASSLEFSQPQHF
TRBV11-2,15,NA,NA,TRBJ1-1,TGTGCCAGCAGCTCCGAAGGGGGGGGAGCCACTGAAGCTTTCTTT,CASSSEGGGATEAFF
TRBV28,13,NA,NA,TRBJ2-1,TGTGCCAGCTTCGGGGGCTCCTACAATGAGCAGTTCTTC,CASFGGSYNEQFF
TRBV7-9,16,TRBD2,NA,TRBJ2-1,TGTGCCAGCAGCTTCTTAAAACTAGCGGGAGGTGATGAGCAGTTCTTC,CASSFLKLAGGDEQFF
TRBV3-1/TRBV3-2,15,NA,NA,TRBJ1-2,TGTGCCAGCAGCCAAGCTATTACAGGCGACTATGGCTACACCTTC,CASSQAITGDYGYTF
TRBV30,12,NA,NA,TRBJ1-6,TGTGCCTCCGAGACAGGCTATTCACCCCTCCACTTT,CASETGYSPLHF
TRBV24-1,15,TRBD1,NA,TRBJ2-1,TGTGCCACCAGCGCGGACAGGCTCCTGAACAATGAGCAGTTCTTC,CATSADRLLNNEQFF
TRBV4-1,18,TRBD2,NA,TRBJ2-5,TGCGCCAGCAGCCAACCCCCTAGCGGGGGGGCCGTTGTAAAGACCCAGTACTTC,CASSQPPSGGAVVKTQYF
TRBV6-5,15,TRBD1,once,TRBJ1-6,TGTGCCAGCAGTTCGGGACAGGTGTATAATTCACCCCTCCACTTT,CASSSGQVYNSPLHF
TRBV7-8,15,NA,NA,TRBJ1-5,TGTGCCAGCAGCATAACGGGACTACCGAATCAGCCCCAGCATTTT,CASSITGLPNQPQHF
TRBV7-2,16,NA,NA,TRBJ2-7,TGTGCCAGCAGCTTGCTTGGCGGGACGGTAGGTTACGAGCAGTACTTC,CASSLLGGTVGYEQYF
TRBV23-1,15,NA,NA,TRBJ1-5,TGCGCCAGCAGTCACGACGCCAGGGGAGATCAGCCCCAGCATTTT,CASSHDARGDQPQHF
TRBV10-2,14,NA,NA,TRBJ1-1,TGCGCCAGCGCCCCTAGGGGGGGGAACACTGAAGCTTTCTTT,CASAPRGGNTEAFF
TRBV25-1,16,NA,NA,TRBJ1-6,TGTGCCAGCAGTGCCGCCGGGACGTTGGGGAATTCACCCCTCCACTTT,CASSAAGTLGNSPLHF